These 2 T cell receptor beta chains came from one sample sequenced in a study of T cells and copy number aberrations in small-cell lung cancer. Generated by immunoSEQ multiplex PCR, the TCRdb table keeps only in-frame clones and is missing some. In the table there are 2,400 or so clones, approximately 86% of which are singletons. Material: normal tissue next to the tumor. The source of these receptors is a man between 65 and 85 years old with small cell lung cancer.

The rearrangement links TRBV7-9 to TRBJ1-3, with TRBD1 matching 8 bases. With 2 bases clipped from V and 4 bases from J, the junction kept 7 bases outside the gene matches. This CDR3 is 16 amino acids long. The germline V gene encodes CDR1 SEHNR and CDR2 FQNEAQ (reference sequence). CDR3 bases: TGTGCCAGCAGCTTACGCCAGGGGGCTCGGGGAAACACCATATATTTT. This translates into CASSLRQGARGNTIYF.

The chain recombines TRBV15 with TRBJ2-3; weak D call: TRBD2 (6 bases). V lost 0 bases and J lost 0, with 10 bases in between. Germline V gives CDR1 LNHNV, CDR2 YYDKDF (reference sequence). The CDR3 loop spans 16 amino acids. CDR3 bases: TGTGCCACCAGCAGAGATGGGAGCGGGAGCACAGATACGCAGTATTTT. Its translation: CATSRDGSGSTDTQYF.